Shown below are 16 T cell receptor beta chains from a single sample sequenced in a study of OX40 agonist ivuxolimab in advanced cancers. Data came from immunoSEQ multiplex PCR; TCRdb stores just in-frame clones and leaves some out. The repertoire consists of some 89,000 clones, with around 80% occurring once and the leading ten covering around 1.5%. The sample in question was CD4+ or CD8+ T cells sorted from blood, obtained in a trial of the OX40 agonist ivuxolimab. The receptors were gathered from an adult with an advanced solid tumor such as melanoma, head and neck, liver or kidney cancer.

The chain links TRBV6-1 to TRBJ1-1; no clear D. The V and J ends lost 0 bases and 3 bases respectively, with 8 bases between them. Germline CDR1 is MNHNS and CDR2 is SASEGT. The CDR3 spans 14 residues. Here the CDR3 DNA reads TGTGCCAGCAGTGAAGCTGGTTCGTACACTGAAGCTTTCTTT. This gives the protein CASSEAGSYTEAFF.

The chain recombines TRBV6-1 with TRBJ2-3; 11 bases are a match to TRBD2. CDR1 is MNHNS, CDR2 SASEGT, per germline. With V trimmed by 1 base and J by 10 bases, 7 bases remained unmatched. CDR3 length: 15 residues. CDR3 nucleotides: TGTGCCAGCAGTGAAGGGCTAGCGGGGGGCTGGCCGCAGTATTTT. Residues: CASSEGLAGGWPQYF.

This rearrangement joins TRBV12-5 to TRBJ2-3; no clear D gene. The ends were cut back, 0 bases at V and 0 bases at J, with 7 bases in the middle. Germline-derived CDR1 and CDR2 are LGHNT and FRNRAP. The length of the CDR3 is 15 residues. The CDR3 DNA follows: TGTGCTAGTGGTTTGGTACGCAGAAGCACAGATACGCAGTATTTT. Its protein product is CASGLVRRSTDTQYF.

The chain carries TRBV4-1 and TRBJ2-1; D gene unclear. This CDR3 region has 16 residues. The V gene's germline CDR1 is MGHRA and CDR2 YSYEKL. Deletions cut 4 bases from V and 7 bases from J, with 20 bases between. This CDR3 reads CASSLRHGSAWNEQFF. The CDR3 DNA follows: TGCGCCAGCAGCCTCCGGCACGGCTCAGCGTGGAATGAGCAGTTCTTC.

The chain couples TRBV5-1 to TRBJ1-4; D is ambiguous. CDR3 length: 12 amino acids. The V gene's germline CDR1 is SGHRS and CDR2 YFSETQ. The V gene lost 0 bases and the J gene lost 8 bases, with 5 bases spanning the gap. DNA for the CDR3: TGCGCCAGCAGCTTGGGCAACGAAAAACTGTTTTTT. It translates to CASSLGNEKLFF. The entire variable domain, with the rest obtained from reference TRBV5-1 and TRBJ1-4, is as follows: KAGVTQTPRYLIKTRGQQVTLSCSPISGHRSVSWYQQTPGQGLQFLFEYFSETQRNKGNFPGRFSGRQFSNSRSEMNVSTLELGDSALYLCASSLGNEKLFFGSGTQLSVL.

The chain combines TRBV28 with TRBJ1-1; 9 bases are a match to TRBD1. Germline CDR1 and CDR2: MDHEN and SYDVKM. The V gene end was trimmed by 4 bases and the J gene end by 11 bases; junction bases not matched to a gene: 11. CDR3 length equals 14 residues. This CDR3 is CASSSIGQGLKAFF. The CDR3 coding sequence is TGTGCCAGCAGTTCAATTGGACAGGGGCTGAAGGCTTTCTTT.

This rearrangement joins TRBV7-2 to TRBJ2-3, with D perhaps matching TRBD1 (6 bases). CDR3 length equals 17 residues. The germline V gene has CDR1 SGHTA and CDR2 FQGNSA. Trimming took off 1 base at V and 2 bases at J, with 16 bases between the two ends. DNA of the CDR3: TGTGCCAGCAGCTTAGGGTGGGGCAGGGGTTCCACAGATACGCAGTATTTT. Encoded protein: CASSLGWGRGSTDTQYF.

The J gene is TRBJ2-1, the V gene TRBV10-3; D ambiguous. With 3 bases removed from V and 7 bases from J, the gap between germline ends came to 10 bases. Looked up from germline, CDR1 is ENHRY and CDR2 is SYGVKD. This CDR3 has 13 residues. The CDR3 protein is CAISDSGPNEQFF. The DNA for the CDR3 is TGTGCCATCAGTGATTCAGGACCTAATGAGCAGTTCTTC.

The CDR3 loop is CASSKDRGDTEAFF. As DNA, the CDR3 is TGTGCCAGCTCAAAGGACAGGGGAGACACTGAAGCTTTCTTT. The rearrangement joins TRBV18 to TRBJ1-1; 9 bases are a match to TRBD1. The CDR3 is 14 residues long. The junction had 4 bases not matched to a gene; V was cut back by 5 bases and J by 3 bases. Germline V gives CDR1 KGHSH, CDR2 LQKENI. The full variable domain, completed using reference TRBV18 and TRBJ1-1, is NAGVMQNPRHLVRRRGQEARLRCSPMKGHSHVYWYRQLPEEGLKFMVYLQKENIIDESGMPKERFSAEFPKEGPSILRIQQVVRGDSAAYFCASSKDRGDTEAFFGQGTRLTVV.

This chain connects TRBV10-3 to TRBJ1-1; 8 nucleotides line up with TRBD1. J lost 5 bases, V lost 2 bases, and 7 bases had no gene match. Germline CDR1 and CDR2: ENHRY and SYGVKD. The CDR3 totals 15 residues. The CDR3 nucleotides are TGTGCCATCAGTGAGGCGGACAGGGACGATACTGAAGCTTTCTTT. This translates into CAISEADRDDTEAFF.

This clone was observed a single time. The rearrangement links TRBV11-1 to TRBJ2-7; perhaps TRBD2 as D (6 bases). The germline V gene encodes CDR1 SGHAT and CDR2 FQDESV (reference sequence). V was shortened by 6 bases and J by 3 bases, with 18 bases between the two germline ends. CDR3 size: 15 residues. The CDR3 DNA sequence: TGTGCCAGCAGTATAGCCCCGGGACTCCACTACGAGCAGTACTTC. The encoded protein is CASSIAPGLHYEQYF.

The V call is TRBV7-6, the J call TRBJ2-1; 7 positions agree with TRBD2. V lost 4 bases to trimming and J lost 2 bases; unmatched junction nucleotides: 2. The CDR3 totals 14 residues. The germline CDR1 and CDR2 sequences are SGHVS and FNYEAQ. Here the CDR3 reads CASSSGTTYNEQFF. The CDR3 nucleotides are TGTGCCAGCAGCTCCGGGACTACCTACAATGAGCAGTTCTTC. Full variable domain (missing parts from reference TRBV7-6 and TRBJ2-1): GAGVSQSPRYKVTKRGQDVALRCDPISGHVSLYWYRQALGQGPEFLTYFNYEAQQDKSGLPNDRFSAERPEGSISTLTIQRTEQRDSAMYRCASSSGTTYNEQFFGPGTRLTVL.

A single count supports this clone. The V gene is TRBV11-2, the J gene TRBJ2-3; the D gene is possibly TRBD1 (7 bases). The germline V and J ends were trimmed by 5 bases and 5 bases, with 20 bases remaining between them. Germline CDR1 is SGHAT and CDR2 is FQNNGV. The CDR3 covers 16 residues. The DNA for the CDR3 is TGTGCCAGCAGCCTACCCGCGGGACAGCTCCTAGATACGCAGTATTTT. It codes for CASSLPAGQLLDTQYF.

This clone was observed a handful of times. The rearrangement uses TRBV5-8 and TRBJ2-2, with a possible D match to TRBD1 (5 bases). The CDR3 runs to 13 residues. Trimming stripped 7 bases from V and 6 bases from J, with 13 bases between. Germline V gene data show CDR1 as SGHTS and CDR2 as YDEGEE. Here the CDR3 reads CASFRQTSGELFF. The DNA for the CDR3 is TGTGCCAGCTTTAGACAGACCTCCGGGGAGCTGTTTTTT.

CDR3 in DNA: TGTGCCAGTAAGGAGGGGGCAGGTTCACCCCTCCACTTT. Translating gives CASKEGAGSPLHF. This chain links TRBV19 with TRBJ1-6; 7 positions match TRBD1. This CDR3 has 13 amino acids. The V segment lost 7 bases and the J segment 9 bases; nucleotides outside the gene matches: 6. CDR1 LNHDA and CDR2 SQIVND come from the germline V gene (reference sequence).

The chain recombines TRBV13 with TRBJ1-4, with TRBD1 matching 7 bases. The CDR3 loop spans 12 amino acids. In germline, CDR1 is PRHDT, CDR2 FYEKMQ (reference sequence). The CDR3 sequence: CDRAGGNEKLFF. The CDR3 DNA is TGTGATAGGGCAGGGGGTAATGAAAAACTGTTTTTT. Supplemented by reference TRBV13 and TRBJ1-4, the full variable domain reads AAGVIQSPRHLIKEKRETATLKCYPIPRHDTVYWYQQGPGQDPQFLISFYEKMQSDKGSIPDRFSAQQFSDYHSELNMSSLELGDSALYFCDRAGGNEKLFFGSGTQLSVL.